The source of this T cell receptor beta chain is a study of technical replicates of blood from a handful of donors. The germline gives CDR1 WNHNN, CDR2 SYGVQD (reference sequence). This CDR3 contains 12 residues. Trimming removed 6 bases at V and 4 bases at J, with 9 bases between. TCRdb's copy holds only in-frame clones and misses some; the assay was immunoSEQ multiplex PCR. The sample shows about 75,000 clones, 92% of them seen only once. This clonotype was sampled from a human donor in good health. Sequenced sample: T cells isolated from PBMCs. V is TRBV10-1 and J is TRBJ1-1, with unresolved D. The CDR3 DNA reads as TGCGCCAGCAGGGGCGCGGGCACTGAAGCTTTCTTT. Protein: CASRGAGTEAFF.